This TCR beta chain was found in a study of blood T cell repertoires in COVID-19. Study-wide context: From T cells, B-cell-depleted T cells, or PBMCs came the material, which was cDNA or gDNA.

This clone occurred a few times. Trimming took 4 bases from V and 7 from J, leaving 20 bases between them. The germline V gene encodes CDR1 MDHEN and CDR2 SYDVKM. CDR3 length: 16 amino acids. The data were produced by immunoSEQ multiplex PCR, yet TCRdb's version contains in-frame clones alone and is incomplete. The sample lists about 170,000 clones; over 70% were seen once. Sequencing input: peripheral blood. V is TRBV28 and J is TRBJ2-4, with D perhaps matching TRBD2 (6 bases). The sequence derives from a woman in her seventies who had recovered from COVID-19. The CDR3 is CASSSRGKAGGNIQYF. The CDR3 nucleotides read TGTGCCAGCAGTTCTCGCGGGAAGGCAGGCGGGAACATTCAGTACTTC. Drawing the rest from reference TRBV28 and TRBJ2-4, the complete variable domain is DVKVTQSSRYLVKRTGEKVFLECVQDMDHENMFWYRQDPGLGLRLIYFSYDVKMKEKGDIPEGYSVSREKKERFSLILESASTNQTSMYLCASSSRGKAGGNIQYFGAGTRLSVL.